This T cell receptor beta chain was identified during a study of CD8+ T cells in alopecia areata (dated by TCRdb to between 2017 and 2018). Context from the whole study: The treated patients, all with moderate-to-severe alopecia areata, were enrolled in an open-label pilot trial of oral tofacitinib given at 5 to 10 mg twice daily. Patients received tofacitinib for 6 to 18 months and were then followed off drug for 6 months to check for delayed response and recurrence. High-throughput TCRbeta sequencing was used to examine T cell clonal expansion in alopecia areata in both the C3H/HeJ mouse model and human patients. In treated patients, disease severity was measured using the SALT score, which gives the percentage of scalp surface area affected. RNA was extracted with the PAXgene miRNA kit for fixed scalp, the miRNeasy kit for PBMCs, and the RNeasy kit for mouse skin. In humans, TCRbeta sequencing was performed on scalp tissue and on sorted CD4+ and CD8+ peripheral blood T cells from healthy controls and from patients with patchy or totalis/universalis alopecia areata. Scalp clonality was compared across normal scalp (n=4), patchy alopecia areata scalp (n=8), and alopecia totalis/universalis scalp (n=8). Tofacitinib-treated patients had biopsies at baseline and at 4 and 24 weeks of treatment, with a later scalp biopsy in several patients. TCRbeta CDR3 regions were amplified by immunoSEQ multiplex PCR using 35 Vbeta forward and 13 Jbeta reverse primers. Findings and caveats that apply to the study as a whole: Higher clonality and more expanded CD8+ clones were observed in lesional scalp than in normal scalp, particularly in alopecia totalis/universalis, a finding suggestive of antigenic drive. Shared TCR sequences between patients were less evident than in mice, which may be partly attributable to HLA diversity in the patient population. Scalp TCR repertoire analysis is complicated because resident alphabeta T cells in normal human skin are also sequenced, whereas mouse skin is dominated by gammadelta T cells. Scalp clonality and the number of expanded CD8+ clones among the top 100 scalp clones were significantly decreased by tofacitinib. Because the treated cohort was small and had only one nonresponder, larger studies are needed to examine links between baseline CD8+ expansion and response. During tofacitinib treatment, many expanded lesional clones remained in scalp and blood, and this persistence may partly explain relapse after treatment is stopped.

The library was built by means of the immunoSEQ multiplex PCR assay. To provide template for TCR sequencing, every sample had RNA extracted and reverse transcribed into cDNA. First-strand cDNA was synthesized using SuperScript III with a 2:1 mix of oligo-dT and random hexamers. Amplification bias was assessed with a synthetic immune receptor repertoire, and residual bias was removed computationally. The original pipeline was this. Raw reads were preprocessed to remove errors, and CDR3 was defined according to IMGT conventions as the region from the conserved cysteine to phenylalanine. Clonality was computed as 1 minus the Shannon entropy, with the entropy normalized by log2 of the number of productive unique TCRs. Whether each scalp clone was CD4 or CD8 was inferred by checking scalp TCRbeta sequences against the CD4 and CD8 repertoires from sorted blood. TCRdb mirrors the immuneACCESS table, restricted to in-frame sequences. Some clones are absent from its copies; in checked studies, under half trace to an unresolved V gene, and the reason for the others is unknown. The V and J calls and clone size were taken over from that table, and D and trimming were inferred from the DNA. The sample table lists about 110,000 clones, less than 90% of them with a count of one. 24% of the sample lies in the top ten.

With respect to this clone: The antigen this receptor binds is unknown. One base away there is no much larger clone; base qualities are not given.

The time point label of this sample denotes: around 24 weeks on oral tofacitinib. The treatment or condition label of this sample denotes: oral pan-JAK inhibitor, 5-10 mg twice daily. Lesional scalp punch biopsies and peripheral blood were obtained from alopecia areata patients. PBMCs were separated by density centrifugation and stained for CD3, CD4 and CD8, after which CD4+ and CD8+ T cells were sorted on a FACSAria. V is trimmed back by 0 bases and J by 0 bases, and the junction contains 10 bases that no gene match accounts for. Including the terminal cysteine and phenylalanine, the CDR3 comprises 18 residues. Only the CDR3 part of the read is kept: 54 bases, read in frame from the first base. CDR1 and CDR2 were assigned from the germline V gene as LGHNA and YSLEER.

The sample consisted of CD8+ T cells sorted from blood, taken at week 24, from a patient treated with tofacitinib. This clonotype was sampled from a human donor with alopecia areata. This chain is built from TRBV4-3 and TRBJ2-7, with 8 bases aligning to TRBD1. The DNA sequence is TGCGCCAGCAGCCAAGAGTCGGCCGGGACAGGCCTCTCCTACGAGCAGTACTTC. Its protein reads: CASSQESAGTGLSYEQYF.